This T cell receptor beta chain is drawn from a study of regulatory T cells in long-lasting Graves disease. The time point was: newly diagnosed GD, antithyroid drugs for less than 3 months. RNA isolated from PBMCs was used to make the TCR library. This clonotype has only a few counts. iRepertoire HTBI primers and Arm-PCR of CDR3 regions built TCR beta libraries. TCRdb processed the multiplex PCR reads anew with MiXCR; each CDR3 protein has one entry. The repertoire includes 350,000 to 550,000 distinct CDR3 sequences, about 16% of them detected once, and about 25% sits in the top ten. This sample was also put to use in a study of T cells in Graves' hyperthyroidism and ophthalmopathy.

Material: peripheral blood mononuclear cells (PBMCs), obtained at new diagnosis, from a patient treated with antithyroid drugs. This sequence originates from a woman between 18 and 29 years old with Graves disease.

The CDR3 region is CASREPGLAGESIDNEQFF. CDR3 coding DNA: TGTGCCAGCAGAGAACCGGGACTAGCGGGAGAGTCGATCGACAATGAGCAGTTCTTC. The chain recombines TRBV28 with TRBJ2-1; 14 bases agree with TRBD2. This CDR3 comprises 19 residues. Trimming at V came to 6 bases and at J to 5 bases, leaving 15 bases not matched to a gene. CDR1 is MDHEN and CDR2 is SYDVKM in the germline V gene.